These 26 T cell receptor beta chains came from one sample sequenced in a study of shared clonotypes between healthy human individuals. Some clones are missing from TCRdb's copy, which holds only in-frame ones; the method was immunoSEQ multiplex PCR. The table includes approximately 1.1 million clones, approximately 78% detected once. The material sequenced was memory CD4+ T cells from PBMCs. Sample subset: CD45RA-negative fraction. The receptor source for this set is a man aged 18 to 30 in good health. Some clones in this sample may be carry-over from other donors' samples.

The chain uses TRBV5-1 and TRBJ2-5; 8 bases agree with TRBD1. Germline loops: CDR1 SGHRS, CDR2 YFSETQ. The J segment lost 2 bases and the V segment lost 0 bases, leaving 6 bases of the junction unmatched. This CDR3 comprises 16 residues. CDR3 residues: CASSLAGTGFQETQYF. Written as DNA, the CDR3 is TGCGCCAGCAGCTTGGCCGGGACAGGCTTTCAAGAGACCCAGTACTTC.

The rearrangement links TRBV6-5 to TRBJ2-5; a weak D match, TRBD1 (6 bases). CDR3 length: 13 amino acids. With 6 bases removed from V and 2 bases from J, the gap between germline ends came to 10 bases. Germline CDR1 and CDR2: MNHEY and SVGAGI. This CDR3 reads CASRPGDQETQYF. CDR3 nucleotides: TGTGCCAGCAGACCAGGGGATCAAGAGACCCAGTACTTC.

V and J are TRBV28 and TRBJ2-2; maybe TRBD1 (6 bases). V was shortened by 6 bases and J by 0 bases, with 11 bases between the two germline ends. Germline loops: CDR1 MDHEN, CDR2 SYDVKM. This CDR3 has 15 amino acids. CDR3 sequence reads: CASSRGQTNTGELFF. The CDR3 DNA reads TGTGCCAGCAGCCGGGGACAAACGAACACCGGGGAGCTGTTTTTT.

The gene calls are TRBV28 and TRBJ2-1; 9 bases map to TRBD2. The CDR3 runs to 16 residues. Trimming took 4 bases from V and 4 from J; bases not matched to a gene: 8. Per germline, CDR1 MDHEN and CDR2 SYDVKM. The CDR3 DNA sequence: TGTGCCAGCAGTTCGGCCGGACTAGCGTTATACAATGAGCAGTTCTTC. It encodes CASSSAGLALYNEQFF.

This clone showed up just once. The same CDR3 arises from other DNA sequences in this sample as well. The rearrangement links TRBV5-1 to TRBJ2-5; 7 bases map to TRBD1. Germline CDR1 SGHRS, CDR2 YFSETQ. The CDR3 runs to 14 residues. The J segment lost 3 bases and the V segment lost 0 bases, leaving 2 bases of the junction unmatched. The CDR3 nucleotides are TGCGCCAGCAGCTTGGCCGGGACAGAAGAGACCCAGTACTTC. This sequence encodes CASSLAGTEETQYF.

The chain uses TRBV5-1 and TRBJ2-2, with D tentatively TRBD1 (6 bases). This CDR3 is 16 amino acids long. Germline lookup yields CDR1 SGHRS and CDR2 YFSETQ. V lost 4 bases, J lost 2 bases, and 15 bases lay in between. As DNA, the CDR3 is TGCGCCAGCAGCCTCCAAAGACAGGTCAACACCGGGGAGCTGTTTTTT. Translating gives CASSLQRQVNTGELFF.

The chain is built from TRBV5-1 and TRBJ2-7, with 7 bases that match TRBD2. V lost 6 bases to trimming and J lost 0 bases; unmatched junction nucleotides: 15. This CDR3 comprises 17 residues. Germline-derived CDR1 and CDR2 are SGHRS and YFSETQ. This CDR3 reads CASTRTISGASSYEQYF. The CDR3, as DNA: TGCGCCAGCACCCGAACCATCAGCGGGGCGAGCTCCTACGAGCAGTACTTC.

This clone has only one observation. The chain combines TRBV18 with TRBJ2-3; 10 bases fit TRBD2. Germline values: CDR1 KGHSH, CDR2 LQKENI. The CDR3 consists of 15 residues. Trimming took 5 bases from V and 2 from J; bases not matched to a gene: 4. The CDR3 DNA reads TGTGCCAGCTCAAGACTAGCGGGTGCCACAGATACGCAGTATTTT. This translates into CASSRLAGATDTQYF.

The rearrangement links TRBV7-3 to TRBJ2-1; no firm D call. The CDR3 is 15 amino acids. Trimming removed 2 bases from V and 0 bases from J, with 8 bases in between. From germline, CDR1 is SGHTA and CDR2 FQGTGA. The DNA for the CDR3 is TGTGCCAGCAGCTTAGGCGGATACTCCTACAATGAGCAGTTCTTC. This translates into CASSLGGYSYNEQFF.

This chain connects TRBV5-7 to TRBJ2-7; D is unclear. TRBV5-7 is flagged as an ORF with uncertain function. Trimming cost V 0 bases and J 9 bases, with 13 bases left between them. This CDR3 comprises 13 residues. The CDR3 sequence: CASSLEAPGAQYF. As DNA, the CDR3 is TGTGCCAGCAGCTTGGAGGCCCCAGGTGCGCAGTACTTC.

The chain employs TRBV7-3 and TRBJ2-1, with D possibly being TRBD1 or TRBD2 (5 bases each). This CDR3 has 15 residues. V shed 1 base and J shed 8 bases, with 15 bases lying between them. CDR1 SGHTA and CDR2 FQGTGA come from the germline V gene. CDR3: CASSLISGSWDEQFF. CDR3 DNA: TGTGCCAGCAGCTTAATCTCAGGGAGCTGGGATGAGCAGTTCTTC.

V is TRBV18 and J is TRBJ2-7, with D tentatively TRBD1 (6 bases). This CDR3 spans 18 amino acids. With 0 bases removed from V and 2 bases from J, the gap between germline ends came to 20 bases. Germline CDR1 and CDR2: KGHSH and LQKENI. CDR3 protein: CASSPPIITGLQTYEQYF. CDR3 nucleotide sequence: TGTGCCAGCTCACCACCTATCATAACAGGGCTCCAAACCTACGAGCAGTACTTC. Using reference TRBV18 and TRBJ2-7 for the parts outside the CDR3, the full variable domain is NAGVMQNPRHLVRRRGQEARLRCSPMKGHSHVYWYRQLPEEGLKFMVYLQKENIIDESGMPKERFSAEFPKEGPSILRIQQVVRGDSAAYFCASSPPIITGLQTYEQYFGPGTRLTVT.

The sample holds a few counts of this clone. The gene calls are TRBV18 and TRBJ1-2; D uncertain. Per the germline V gene, CDR1 is KGHSH and CDR2 is LQKENI. With 1 base removed from V and 3 bases from J, the gap between germline ends came to 9 bases. CDR3 size: 14 residues. This chain's CDR3 is CASSPRSTDYGYTF. In DNA, the CDR3 is TGTGCCAGCTCACCACGCTCGACGGACTATGGCTACACCTTC.

As regards this clone: The sample contains more than one DNA sequence encoding this CDR3. The genes are TRBV7-2 and TRBJ1-2; D not certain. The CDR3 spans 14 residues. V was trimmed by 5 bases and J by 3 bases, leaving 13 bases between them. Germline lookup yields CDR1 SGHTA and CDR2 FQGNSA. CDR3 loop: CASSPRPGDYGYTF. The CDR3 DNA is TGTGCCAGCAGCCCCAGACCCGGGGACTATGGCTACACCTTC.

As regards this clone: The sample holds other DNA sequences that translate to the same CDR3. CDR3 sequence (DNA): TGTGCCAGCTCACCGACTAGCGGAAGCACAGATACGCAGTATTTT. Residues: CASSPTSGSTDTQYF. The chain couples TRBV18 to TRBJ2-3; 9 bases map to TRBD2. The CDR3 spans 15 residues. CDR1 KGHSH and CDR2 LQKENI come from the germline V gene. V gave up 3 bases and J gave up 0 bases; unmatched junction bases: 1.

The chain is built from TRBV7-9 and TRBJ1-1; TRBD1 matches 7 bases. Germline V CDR1 and CDR2: SEHNR, FQNEAQ (reference sequence). V shed 3 bases, J shed 7 bases, and the junction held 11 bases outside the gene matches. This CDR3 has 15 amino acids. The CDR3 loop reads CASSFKERDSGEAFF. The CDR3 region has the DNA TGTGCCAGCAGCTTCAAAGAGAGGGACAGCGGTGAAGCTTTCTTT.

The chain combines TRBV6-1 with TRBJ2-7; D might be TRBD1 (6 bases). The germline V and J ends were trimmed by 0 bases and 5 bases, with 14 bases remaining between them. The germline CDR1 and CDR2 sequences are MNHNS and SASEGT. The CDR3 is 15 amino acids. The DNA of the CDR3 is TGTGCCAGCAGTGAAGCGGGGTACAGGGTGCACGAGCAGTACTTC. Translating gives CASSEAGYRVHEQYF.

This clone appeared once. This chain connects TRBV28 to TRBJ2-3, with 11 positions matching TRBD2. CDR3 length: 17 residues. With 8 bases clipped from V and 0 bases from J, the junction kept 10 bases outside the gene matches. Germline CDR1 is MDHEN and CDR2 is SYDVKM. The CDR3 region is CASGRTGLADSTDTQYF. Here the CDR3 DNA reads TGTGCCAGCGGCCGAACGGGACTAGCGGATAGCACAGATACGCAGTATTTT.

A single count supports this clone. The chain uses TRBV28 and TRBJ2-1; 8 bases fit TRBD2. Germline values: CDR1 MDHEN, CDR2 SYDVKM. With 4 bases clipped from V and 4 bases from J, the junction kept 9 bases outside the gene matches. This CDR3 is built from 16 residues. CDR3 region: CASSSAPGTRYNEQFF. The CDR3 DNA reads as TGTGCCAGCAGTTCCGCCCCGGGGACTAGGTACAATGAGCAGTTCTTC.

The chain is built from TRBV5-8 and TRBJ1-5; D is perhaps TRBD1 (5 bases). The CDR3 runs to 15 residues. Germline values: CDR1 SGHTS, CDR2 YDEGEE. Between the trimmed V and J ends, which lost 2 bases and 6 bases, there was a span of 15 bases. The CDR3 loop is CASSFTGSGPQPQHF. The CDR3, as DNA: TGTGCCAGCAGCTTTACCGGGTCGGGACCTCAGCCCCAGCATTTT.

This clone was detected only once. The chain combines TRBV7-9 with TRBJ2-6, with D uncertain. The germline V and J ends were trimmed by 4 bases and 12 bases, with 7 bases remaining between them. This CDR3 contains 11 residues. CDR1 and CDR2 from the germline V gene are SEHNR and FQNEAQ (reference sequence). CDR3 nucleotide sequence: TGTGCCAGCAGCTGGACCCCCGTCCTGACTTTC. It encodes CASSWTPVLTF.

The gene calls are TRBV28 and TRBJ2-1; 8 positions match TRBD1. This CDR3 comprises 15 residues. Germline V gene lookup returns CDR1 MDHEN and CDR2 SYDVKM. V lost 6 bases, J lost 9 bases, and 13 bases stayed unmatched. In nucleotides, the CDR3 is TGTGCCAGCAGCTCCGGACAGGGCCTGATTGGTGAGCAGTTCTTC. As protein: CASSSGQGLIGEQFF.

A word on this clone: At one end, the junction sequence differs from germline, possibly due to a read error. V gene TRBV10-3 combines with J gene TRBJ2-5; D might be TRBD2 (6 bases). Per germline, CDR1 ENHRY and CDR2 SYGVKD. CDR3 length: 16 residues. The CDR3 reads CAINESEGSVTRTQYF. In DNA form, the CDR3 reads TGTGCCATCAATGAGTCGGAGGGCAGCGTCACTCGGACCCAGTACTTC.

The chain uses TRBV6-1 and TRBJ1-4, with D possibly being TRBD1 (6 bases). Trimming removed 6 bases from V and 8 bases from J, with 13 bases in between. Germline assignment: CDR1 MNHNS and CDR2 SASEGT. There are 13 residues in the CDR3. The CDR3 coding sequence is TGTGCCAGCAGAGGGTCAGGGGACGAAAAACTGTTTTTT. This codes for CASRGSGDEKLFF.

The count of this clone is one. The chain uses TRBV28 and TRBJ2-7; 12 nucleotides agree with TRBD2. The CDR3 runs to 18 residues. Per germline, CDR1 MDHEN and CDR2 SYDVKM. The trim removed 6 bases at V and 7 bases at J, leaving 19 bases unmatched. This CDR3 reads CASSPQRLAGGGRTEQYF. Here the CDR3 DNA reads TGTGCCAGCAGCCCTCAACGTCTAGCGGGAGGGGGCCGAACGGAGCAGTACTTC.

The DNA of the CDR3 is TGTGCCACCAGTAACATCGAGGGGCAGAGGAACACCATATATTTT. As protein: CATSNIEGQRNTIYF. The chain links TRBV15 to TRBJ1-3; maybe TRBD1 (5 bases). There are 15 residues in the CDR3. V was pared by 6 bases and J by 7 bases, with 19 bases between. The germline CDR1 and CDR2 sequences are LNHNV and YYDKDF (reference sequence).